A selection of T cell receptor beta chains follows, all from one sample in a study of T cell responses to AZD1222 COVID-19 vaccine. Some clones are missing from TCRdb's copy, which holds only in-frame ones; the method was immunoSEQ multiplex PCR. This repertoire shows over 130,000 clones, 90% found once; its top ten account for about 3.3%. Specimen: peripheral blood, collected 28 days after the second AZD1222 dose. Receptors were obtained from an adult who received the AZD1222 COVID-19 vaccine. Each CDR3 is given with its conserved first and last residue. Fields, in order: clone size, J gene, D gene, CDR3 length, V gene, CDR3 DNA, CDR3 protein. D genes are given only for firm matches. Part of the rows lack a size; the others show once, few, many or a class for expanded clones.

NA TRBJ1-3 NA 12 TRBV7-9 TGTGCCAGCAGCTTATTCCAGAACACCATATATTTT CASSLFQNTIYF
NA TRBJ2-5 TRBD1 15 TRBV18 TGTGCCAGCTCACCTCGACAGGGGGCTCGAGAGACCCAGTACTTC CASSPRQGARETQYF
NA TRBJ1-4 TRBD1 14 TRBV5-1 TGCGCCAGCAGCTACACGACAGGGGATGAAAAACTGTTTTTT CASSYTTGDEKLFF
NA TRBJ1-1 NA 14 TRBV7-9 TGTGCCAGCAGCTTATATACGGTGAACACTGAAGCTTTCTTT CASSLYTVNTEAFF
once TRBJ1-2 TRBD1 13 TRBV29-1 TGCAGCGTTGAAGGGGTAGGGACAGGGGGCTACACCTTC CSVEGVGTGGYTF
NA TRBJ1-4 NA 15 TRBV5-6 TGTGCCAGCAGCTTGAAAACGTGGCGCCAGCCAAAACTGTTTTTT CASSLKTWRQPKLFF
once TRBJ2-5 NA 14 TRBV11-2 TGTGCCAGCAGCTTAGTAGCGGCACAAGAGACCCAGTACTTC CASSLVAAQETQYF
NA TRBJ2-2 NA 18 TRBV7-8 TGTGCCAGCAGCGAAGTGGCGGTACCGTGGTTCGACACCGGGGAGCTGTTTTTT CASSEVAVPWFDTGELFF
once TRBJ1-2 NA 11 TRBV20-1 TGCAGTGCCGAGGACGGCTATGGCTACACCTTC CSAEDGYGYTF
once TRBJ1-3 NA 15 TRBV3-1/TRBV3-2 TGTGCCAGCTCCGGTGGCAGTGAAGTTGTAAACACCATATATTTT CASSGGSEVVNTIYF
NA TRBJ2-7 NA 12 TRBV7-9 TGTGCCAGCAGCTTAAGGGGCTACGAGCAGTACTTC CASSLRGYEQYF
NA TRBJ1-2 NA 13 TRBV7-8 TGTGCCAGCAGCACAGGGAAAGAGAATGGCTACACCTTC CASSTGKENGYTF
NA TRBJ2-7 TRBD1 14 TRBV5-4 TGTGCCAGCAGTGGACAGGGAAGCTCCTACGAGCAGTACTTC CASSGQGSSYEQYF
NA TRBJ2-5 NA 15 TRBV7-2 TGTGCCAGCAGCTTGGACGGGGCTCGAGGGGAGACCCAGTACTTC CASSLDGARGETQYF
NA TRBJ2-2 NA 13 TRBV3-1/TRBV3-2 TGTGCCAGCAGCCAAGATCACCGAGGGGAGCTGTTTTTT CASSQDHRGELFF
NA TRBJ2-2 TRBD2 15 TRBV2 TGTGCCTCCCAGGAAACTAGCGGAGACCGGGTGGAGCTGTTTTTT CASQETSGDRVELFF
NA TRBJ1-1 NA 14 TRBV10-3 TGTGCCATCAGTGACCCGGGGGCGAACACTGAAGCTTTCTTT CAISDPGANTEAFF
NA TRBJ1-1 NA 14 TRBV18 TGTGCCAGCTCACCCCAACAGGGGAACACTGAAGCTTTCTTT CASSPQQGNTEAFF
NA TRBJ1-1 NA 14 TRBV19 TGTGCCAGTAGTATCCGGGGGTCGTACACTGAAGCTTTCTTT CASSIRGSYTEAFF
NA TRBJ1-1 NA 17 TRBV5-1 TGCGCCAGCAGCCTTACCCACAGGGCGCTCATGAACACTGAAGCTTTCTTT CASSLTHRALMNTEAFF
NA TRBJ2-3 NA 15 TRBV11-2 TGTGCCAGCAGCCCGGGACTGAGCGGCACAGATACGCAGTATTTT CASSPGLSGTDTQYF
NA TRBJ1-2 NA 13 TRBV27 TGTGCCAGCAGTTTATCAGGGTACTATGGCTACACCTTC CASSLSGYYGYTF
NA TRBJ2-7 TRBD1 13 TRBV5-4 TGTGCCAGCAGCCGGACAGGGTCTCACGAGCAGTACTTC CASSRTGSHEQYF
once TRBJ1-6 NA 15 TRBV7-9 TGTGCCAGCAGCTTATCAGGGCAGATCAATTCACCCCTCCACTTT CASSLSGQINSPLHF
NA TRBJ2-2 TRBD1 16 TRBV12-5 TGTGCTAGTGGTTTGGGCTGGCAGGGGGCATCCGGGGAGCTGTTTTTT CASGLGWQGASGELFF
NA TRBJ2-7 NA 11 TRBV18 TGTGCCAGCTCACCAAAGGACGAGCAGTACTTC CASSPKDEQYF
NA TRBJ1-1 NA 17 TRBV19 TGTGCCAGTACGGGGCGGCCGGCGACCCACCTGAACACTGAAGCTTTCTTT CASTGRPATHLNTEAFF
NA TRBJ2-3 NA 12 TRBV4-1 TGCGCCAGCAGCCAAGCAGCAGATACGCAGTATTTT CASSQAADTQYF
NA TRBJ1-6 NA 13 TRBV5-5 TGTGCCAGCAGCTTTCAGGGGAGGTCACCCCTCCACTTT CASSFQGRSPLHF
NA TRBJ2-7 TRBD2 13 TRBV6-2/TRBV6-3 TGTGCCAGCACCCCCGGGAGGGCCTACGAGCAGTACTTC CASTPGRAYEQYF
NA TRBJ1-4 TRBD1 16 TRBV5-4 TGTGCCAGCAGCTTGGGCCCCGGGACAGGGGGGGAAAAACTGTTTTTT CASSLGPGTGGEKLFF
NA TRBJ2-5 TRBD1 16 TRBV24-1 TGTGCCACCAGTGATTTCGGACAGGGGCTACAAGAGACCCAGTACTTC CATSDFGQGLQETQYF
NA TRBJ1-3 NA 13 TRBV2 TGTGCCAGCAGCGCAGACAGCGGAAACACCATATATTTT CASSADSGNTIYF
NA TRBJ1-5 NA 13 TRBV6-5 TGTGCCAGCAGGGGGGGCCCTAATCAGCCCCAGCATTTT CASRGGPNQPQHF
NA TRBJ1-4 TRBD1 15 TRBV7-9 TGTGCCAGCAGCTCCGACAGGGTCACTAATGAAAAACTGTTTTTT CASSSDRVTNEKLFF
NA TRBJ2-3 TRBD2 18 TRBV11-3 TGTGCCAGCAGCTTAGGGGTACTAGCGGGAGGGCCAACAGATACGCAGTATTTT CASSLGVLAGGPTDTQYF
NA TRBJ1-2 NA 12 TRBV12-3/TRBV12-4 TGTGCCAGCAGTTTTAGTCATTATGGCTACACCTTC CASSFSHYGYTF
NA TRBJ2-7 NA 14 TRBV25-1 TGTGCCAGCAGTGAAATGAGGAGCTCCTACGAGCAGTACTTC CASSEMRSSYEQYF
NA TRBJ1-1 TRBD1 17 TRBV7-8 TGTGCCAGCAGCTTAAAGGTTCCAGGACAGGGGAACACTGAAGCTTTCTTT CASSLKVPGQGNTEAFF
NA TRBJ2-7 TRBD2 16 TRBV9 TGTGCCAGCAGCGGCGGGCGTAAGACTAGCACCCACGAGCAGTACTTC CASSGGRKTSTHEQYF
NA TRBJ2-5 NA 14 TRBV18 TGTGTCAGCTCACCACTCAGCGGTGAACCGACCCAGTACTTC CVSSPLSGEPTQYF
NA TRBJ1-1 NA 15 TRBV5-6 TGTGCCAGCAGCTTGTTTATCGGCTCGAACACTGAAGCTTTCTTT CASSLFIGSNTEAFF
NA TRBJ1-3 TRBD1 15 TRBV5-8 TGTGCCAGCAGCTACGGGGACAGGACTGGAAACACCATATATTTT CASSYGDRTGNTIYF
NA TRBJ1-2 TRBD1 14 TRBV6-5 TGTGCCAGCAGTTACTCCCCACAGGGGGATGGCTACACCTTC CASSYSPQGDGYTF
NA TRBJ2-7 TRBD1 15 TRBV18 TGTGCCAGCTCACCACTTCCGGACAGGAGTGGGGAGCAGTACTTC CASSPLPDRSGEQYF
NA TRBJ1-3 NA 15 TRBV6-5 TGTGCCAGCAGTTCCACGGGACTCTCTGGAAACACCATATATTTT CASSSTGLSGNTIYF
NA TRBJ2-5 NA 16 TRBV6-5 TGTGCCAGCAGTTACGGGGACCTTGGACTCCAAGAGACCCAGTACTTC CASSYGDLGLQETQYF
NA TRBJ1-3 NA 14 TRBV18 TGTGCCAGCTCATTGGACGGCTCTGGAAACACCATATATTTT CASSLDGSGNTIYF
NA TRBJ2-1 TRBD2 18 TRBV6-2/TRBV6-3 TGTGCCAGCAGTTACTCGCGGCGGGAGGGCCCCTCCTACAATGAGCAGTTCTTC CASSYSRREGPSYNEQFF
few TRBJ1-5 NA 17 TRBV13 TGTGCCAGCAGCCAATTTTCTAAAGGGGCAGGCAATCAGCCCCAGCATTTT CASSQFSKGAGNQPQHF